This T cell receptor beta chain was identified during a study of blood T cells in healthy people across ages. There are a few counts of this clonotype. Antigen unknown. Using a J-beta primer mix together with a sample-barcoded 5' primer, a second PCR was run for about 6 to 12 cycles. TCRdb passed the 5' RACE reads through MiXCR, listing each CDR3 protein once. The table includes 1.6 million or so distinct CDR3 sequences, about 35% detected once. Study outcomes and limitations: Possibly confounding the expanded clonotype changes was the fact that donor CMV status was unknown. Greater diversity and more naive CD4+ cells were seen in long-lived donors than in aged donors.

Trimming pared 3 bases from V and 7 bases from J, leaving 18 bases between. Germline CDR1 reads DFQATT; CDR2 reads SNEGSKA (reference sequence). The CDR3 is 15 residues long. V is TRBV20-1 and J is TRBJ1-4; D unclear. The sequenced sample consisted of blood. This sequence originates from a woman aged 25 to 39 in good health. CDR3 in amino acids: CSASRQEPWGEKLFF. CDR3 coding DNA: TGCAGTGCTAGTCGGCAGGAACCCTGGGGTGAAAAACTGTTTTTT.